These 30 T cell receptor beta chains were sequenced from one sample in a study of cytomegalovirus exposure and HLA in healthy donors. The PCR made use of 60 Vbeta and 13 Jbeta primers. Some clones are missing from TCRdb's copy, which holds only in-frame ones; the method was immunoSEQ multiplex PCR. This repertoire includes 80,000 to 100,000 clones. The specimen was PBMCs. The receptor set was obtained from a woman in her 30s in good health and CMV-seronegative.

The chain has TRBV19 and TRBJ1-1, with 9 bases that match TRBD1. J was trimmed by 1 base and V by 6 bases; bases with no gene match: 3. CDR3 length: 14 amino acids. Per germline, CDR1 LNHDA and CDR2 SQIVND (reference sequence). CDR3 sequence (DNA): TGTGCCAGTAGAGAACAGGGGGCGAACACTGAAGCTTTCTTT. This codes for CASREQGANTEAFF. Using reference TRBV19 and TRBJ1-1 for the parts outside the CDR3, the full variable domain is DGGITQSPKYLFRKEGQNVTLSCEQNLNHDAMYWYRQDPGQGLRLIYYSQIVNDFQKGDIAEGYSVSREKKESFPLTVTSAQKNPTAFYLCASREQGANTEAFFGQGTRLTVV.

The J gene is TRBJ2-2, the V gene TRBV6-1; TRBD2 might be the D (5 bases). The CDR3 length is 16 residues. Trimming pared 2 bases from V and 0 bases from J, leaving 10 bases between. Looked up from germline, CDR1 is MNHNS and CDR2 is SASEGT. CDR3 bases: TGTGCCAGCAGTGAACTCGCGGGCGCGAACACCGGGGAGCTGTTTTTT. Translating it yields CASSELAGANTGELFF.

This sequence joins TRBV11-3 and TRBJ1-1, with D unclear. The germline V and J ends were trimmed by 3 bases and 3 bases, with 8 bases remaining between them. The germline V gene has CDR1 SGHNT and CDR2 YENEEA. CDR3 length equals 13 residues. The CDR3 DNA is TGTGCCAGCAGCTTTCGGCAGGACACTGAAGCTTTCTTT. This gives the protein CASSFRQDTEAFF.

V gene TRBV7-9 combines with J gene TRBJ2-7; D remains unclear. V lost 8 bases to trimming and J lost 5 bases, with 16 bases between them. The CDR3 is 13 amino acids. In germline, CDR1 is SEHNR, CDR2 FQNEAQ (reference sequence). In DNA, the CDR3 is TGTGCCAGCCGGCCTCTGCTGAGGAACGAGCAGTACTTC. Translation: CASRPLLRNEQYF.

The CDR3 coding sequence is TGTGCCAGCAGCCACCGGGACAGGAGCACTTACGAGCAGTACTTC. Translated, it gives CASSHRDRSTYEQYF. The J gene is TRBJ2-7, the V gene TRBV14, with 8 bases matching TRBD1. Germline CDR1 is SGHDN and CDR2 is FVKESK. The CDR3 has 15 residues. With 3 bases clipped from V and 4 bases from J, the junction kept 8 bases outside the gene matches.

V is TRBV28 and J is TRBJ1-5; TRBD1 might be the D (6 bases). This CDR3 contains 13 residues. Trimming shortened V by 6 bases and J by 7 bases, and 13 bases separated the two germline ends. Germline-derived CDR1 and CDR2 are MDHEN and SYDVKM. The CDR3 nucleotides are TGTGCCAGCAGCTGGACTCAGGGGCAGCCCCAGCATTTT. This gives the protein CASSWTQGQPQHF.

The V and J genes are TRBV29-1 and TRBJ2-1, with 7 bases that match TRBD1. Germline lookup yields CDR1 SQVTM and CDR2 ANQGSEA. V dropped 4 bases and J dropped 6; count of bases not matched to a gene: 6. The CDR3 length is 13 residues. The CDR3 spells CSVVGGVGNEQFF. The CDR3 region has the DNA TGCAGCGTTGTAGGGGGCGTAGGCAATGAGCAGTTCTTC.

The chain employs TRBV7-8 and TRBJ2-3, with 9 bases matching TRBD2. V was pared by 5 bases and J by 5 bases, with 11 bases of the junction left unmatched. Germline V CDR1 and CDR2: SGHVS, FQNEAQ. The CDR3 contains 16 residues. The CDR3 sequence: CASSARGGGARDTQYF. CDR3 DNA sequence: TGTGCCAGCAGCGCAAGGGGCGGGGGGGCCAGAGATACGCAGTATTTT.

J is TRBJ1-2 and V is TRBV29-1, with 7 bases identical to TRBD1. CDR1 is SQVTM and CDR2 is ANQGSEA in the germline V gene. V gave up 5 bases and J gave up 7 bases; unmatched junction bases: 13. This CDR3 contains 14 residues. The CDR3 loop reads CSVLSTGTAIGYTF. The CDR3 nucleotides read TGCAGCGTTCTATCTACCGGGACAGCTATTGGCTACACCTTC.

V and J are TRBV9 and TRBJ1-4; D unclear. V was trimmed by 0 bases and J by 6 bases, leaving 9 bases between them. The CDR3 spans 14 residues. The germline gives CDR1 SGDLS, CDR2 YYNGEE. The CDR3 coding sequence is TGTGCCAGCAGCGTAGGGGGAGAGGATGAAAAACTGTTTTTT. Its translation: CASSVGGEDEKLFF.

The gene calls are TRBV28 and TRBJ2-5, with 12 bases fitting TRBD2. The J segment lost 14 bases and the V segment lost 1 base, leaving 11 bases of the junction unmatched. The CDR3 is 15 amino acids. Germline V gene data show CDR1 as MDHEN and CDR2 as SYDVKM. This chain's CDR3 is CASSLSPSSGGAFYF. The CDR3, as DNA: TGTGCCAGCAGTTTATCCCCTTCTAGCGGGGGGGCCTTCTACTTC.

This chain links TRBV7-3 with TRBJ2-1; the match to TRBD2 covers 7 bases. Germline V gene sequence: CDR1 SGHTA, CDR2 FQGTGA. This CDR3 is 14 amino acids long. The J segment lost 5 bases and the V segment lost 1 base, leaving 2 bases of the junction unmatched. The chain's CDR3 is CASSLSGLDNEQFF. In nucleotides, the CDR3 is TGTGCCAGCAGCTTAAGTGGACTAGACAATGAGCAGTTCTTC.

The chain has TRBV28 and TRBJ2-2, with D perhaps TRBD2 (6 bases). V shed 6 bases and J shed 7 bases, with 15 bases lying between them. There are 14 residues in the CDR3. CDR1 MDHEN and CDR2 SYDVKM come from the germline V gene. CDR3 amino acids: CASRGGLLNGELFF. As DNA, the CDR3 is TGTGCCAGCAGGGGGGGACTTTTAAACGGGGAGCTGTTTTTT.

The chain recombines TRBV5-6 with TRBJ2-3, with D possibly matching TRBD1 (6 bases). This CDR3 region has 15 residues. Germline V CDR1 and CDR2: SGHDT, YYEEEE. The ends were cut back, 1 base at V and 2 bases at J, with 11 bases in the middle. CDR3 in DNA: TGTGCCAGCAGCTTGTTAGGGGGAACCACAGATACGCAGTATTTT. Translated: CASSLLGGTTDTQYF.

The CDR3 reads CASSQDHGKQRAFF. CDR3 nucleotides: TGCGCCAGCAGCCAAGATCACGGGAAACAGAGGGCTTTCTTT. The chain employs TRBV4-1 and TRBJ1-1; D not certain. Germline CDR1 is MGHRA and CDR2 is YSYEKL. The CDR3 has 14 residues. With 0 bases removed from V and 11 bases from J, the gap between germline ends came to 16 bases.

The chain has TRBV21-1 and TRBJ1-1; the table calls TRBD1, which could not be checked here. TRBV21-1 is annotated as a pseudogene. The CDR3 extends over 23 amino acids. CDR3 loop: CASTIYLQGAGLGGVIMNTEAFF. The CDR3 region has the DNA TGTGCCAGCACAATCTACCTACAGGGGGCAGGTCTCGGTGGGGTGATCATGAACACTGAAGCTTTCTTT.

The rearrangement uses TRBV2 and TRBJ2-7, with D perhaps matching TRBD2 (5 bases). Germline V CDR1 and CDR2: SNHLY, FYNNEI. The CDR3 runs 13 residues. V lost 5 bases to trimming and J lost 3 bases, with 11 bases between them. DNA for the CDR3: TGTGCCAGCAGTCCCCGCGCGGGCTACGAGCAGTACTTC. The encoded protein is CASSPRAGYEQYF. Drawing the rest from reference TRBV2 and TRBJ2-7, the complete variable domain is EPEVTQTPSHQVTQMGQEVILRCVPISNHLYFYWYRQILGQKVEFLVSFYNNEISEKSEIFDDQFSVERPDGSNFTLKIRSTKLEDSAMYFCASSPRAGYEQYFGPGTRLTVT.

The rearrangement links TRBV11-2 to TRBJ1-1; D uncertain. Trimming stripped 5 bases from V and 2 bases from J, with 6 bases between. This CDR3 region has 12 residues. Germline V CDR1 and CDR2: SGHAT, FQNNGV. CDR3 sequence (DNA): TGTGCCAGCAGCCCCTCTAACACTGAAGCTTTCTTT. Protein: CASSPSNTEAFF.

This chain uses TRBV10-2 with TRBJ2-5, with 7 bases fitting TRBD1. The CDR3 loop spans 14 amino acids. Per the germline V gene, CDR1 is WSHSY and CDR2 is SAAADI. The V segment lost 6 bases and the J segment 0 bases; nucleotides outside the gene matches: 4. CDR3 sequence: CASRGQSYQETQYF. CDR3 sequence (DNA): TGCGCCAGCAGGGGACAGTCCTACCAAGAGACCCAGTACTTC.

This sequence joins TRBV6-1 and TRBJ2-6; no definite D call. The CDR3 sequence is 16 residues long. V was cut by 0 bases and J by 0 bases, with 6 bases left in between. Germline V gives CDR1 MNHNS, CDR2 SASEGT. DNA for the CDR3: TGTGCCAGCAGTGAAGCGCGGAGCTCTGGGGCCAACGTCCTGACTTTC. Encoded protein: CASSEARSSGANVLTF.

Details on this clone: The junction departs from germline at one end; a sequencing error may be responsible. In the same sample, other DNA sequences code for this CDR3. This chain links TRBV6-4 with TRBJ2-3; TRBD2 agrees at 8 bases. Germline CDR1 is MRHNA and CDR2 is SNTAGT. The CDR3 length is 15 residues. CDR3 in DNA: TGTGCCAGCAGTGCCATAGCGGGGAGCACCGATACGCAGTATTTT. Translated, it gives CASSAIAGSTDTQYF.

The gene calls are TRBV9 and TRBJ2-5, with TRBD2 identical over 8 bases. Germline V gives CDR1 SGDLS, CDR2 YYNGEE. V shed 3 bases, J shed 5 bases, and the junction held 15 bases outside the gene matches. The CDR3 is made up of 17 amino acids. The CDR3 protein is CASSAPPGAGGGETQYF. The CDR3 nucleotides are TGTGCCAGCAGCGCACCCCCTGGGGCGGGGGGTGGTGAGACCCAGTACTTC.

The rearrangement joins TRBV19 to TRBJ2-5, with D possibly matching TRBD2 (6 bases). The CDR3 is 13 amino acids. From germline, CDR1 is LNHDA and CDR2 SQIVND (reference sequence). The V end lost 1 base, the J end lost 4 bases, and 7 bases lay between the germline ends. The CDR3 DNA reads TGTGCCAGTAGTATAGCAGCGGGAGAGACCCAGTACTTC. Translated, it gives CASSIAAGETQYF.

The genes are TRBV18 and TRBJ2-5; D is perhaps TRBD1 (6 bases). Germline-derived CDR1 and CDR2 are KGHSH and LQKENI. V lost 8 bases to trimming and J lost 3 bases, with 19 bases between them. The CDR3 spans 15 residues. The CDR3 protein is CASAFRGHDKETQYF. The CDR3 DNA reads TGTGCCAGCGCCTTCAGGGGACATGATAAAGAGACCCAGTACTTC.

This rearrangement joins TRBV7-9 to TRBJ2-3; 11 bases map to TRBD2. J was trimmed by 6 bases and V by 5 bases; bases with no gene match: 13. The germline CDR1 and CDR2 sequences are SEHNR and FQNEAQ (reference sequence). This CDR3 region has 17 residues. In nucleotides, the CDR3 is TGTGCCAGCAGCCAGGTACTAGCGGGGGTACTCCGGGATACGCAGTATTTT. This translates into CASSQVLAGVLRDTQYF.

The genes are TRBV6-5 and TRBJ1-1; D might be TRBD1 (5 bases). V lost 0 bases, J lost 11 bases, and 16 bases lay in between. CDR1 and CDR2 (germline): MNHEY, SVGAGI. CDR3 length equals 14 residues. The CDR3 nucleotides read TGTGCCAGCAGTTACTCGAGCGTAGACAGTAAGGCTTTCTTT. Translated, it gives CASSYSSVDSKAFF.

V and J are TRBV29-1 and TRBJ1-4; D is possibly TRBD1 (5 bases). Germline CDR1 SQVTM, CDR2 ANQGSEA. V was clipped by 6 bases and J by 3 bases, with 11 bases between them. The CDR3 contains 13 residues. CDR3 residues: CSVRGGSNEKLFF. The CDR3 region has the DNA TGCAGCGTCCGCGGGGGGTCTAATGAAAAACTGTTTTTT.

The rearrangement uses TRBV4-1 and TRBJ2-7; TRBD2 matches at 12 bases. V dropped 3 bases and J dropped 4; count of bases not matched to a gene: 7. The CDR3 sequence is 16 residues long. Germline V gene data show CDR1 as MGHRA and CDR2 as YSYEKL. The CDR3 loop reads CASSQATSGGVYEQYF. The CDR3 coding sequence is TGCGCCAGCAGCCAGGCGACTAGCGGGGGTGTGTACGAGCAGTACTTC.

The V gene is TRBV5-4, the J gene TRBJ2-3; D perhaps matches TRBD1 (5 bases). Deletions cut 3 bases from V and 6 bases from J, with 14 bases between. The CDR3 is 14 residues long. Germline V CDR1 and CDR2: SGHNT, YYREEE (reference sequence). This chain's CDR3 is CASSYQGTEDTQYF. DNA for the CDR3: TGTGCCAGCAGCTACCAGGGTACCGAGGATACGCAGTATTTT.

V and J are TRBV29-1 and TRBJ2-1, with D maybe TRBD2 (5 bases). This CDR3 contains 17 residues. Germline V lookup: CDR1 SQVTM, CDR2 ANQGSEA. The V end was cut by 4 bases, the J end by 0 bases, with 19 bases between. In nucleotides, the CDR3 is TGCAGCGTTGTCTCCACGAAGGACTCGAGCTCCTACAATGAGCAGTTCTTC. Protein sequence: CSVVSTKDSSSYNEQFF.